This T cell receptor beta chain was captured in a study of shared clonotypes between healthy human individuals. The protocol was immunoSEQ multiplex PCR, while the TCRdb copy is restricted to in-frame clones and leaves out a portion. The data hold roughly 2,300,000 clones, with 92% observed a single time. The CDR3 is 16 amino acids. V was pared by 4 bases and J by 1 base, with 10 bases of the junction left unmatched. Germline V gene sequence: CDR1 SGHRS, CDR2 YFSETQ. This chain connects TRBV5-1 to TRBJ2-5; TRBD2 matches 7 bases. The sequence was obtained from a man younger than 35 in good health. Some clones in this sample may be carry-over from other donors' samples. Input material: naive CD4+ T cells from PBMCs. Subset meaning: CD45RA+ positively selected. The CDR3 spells CASSMGGWLTQETQYF. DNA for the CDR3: TGCGCCAGCAGCATGGGAGGGTGGCTTACCCAAGAGACCCAGTACTTC. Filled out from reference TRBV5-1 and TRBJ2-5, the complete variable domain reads KAGVTQTPRYLIKTRGQQVTLSCSPISGHRSVSWYQQTPGQGLQFLFEYFSETQRNKGNFPGRFSGRQFSNSRSEMNVSTLELGDSALYLCASSMGGWLTQETQYFGPGTRLLVL.